This entry lists 3 T cell receptor beta chains sequenced from one sample in a study of cytomegalovirus exposure and HLA in healthy donors. Use of 60 Vbeta and 13 Jbeta primers characterized the PCR. Measured with immunoSEQ multiplex PCR; TCRdb has only the in-frame clones, and not every one. The table lists 90,000 to 150,000 clones, roughly 78% of them singletons. The sequencing input was PBMCs. Receptors were obtained from a woman aged 30 to 39 in good health and CMV-seropositive.

This sequence joins TRBV19 and TRBJ1-2, with D tentatively TRBD1 (5 bases). The CDR3 extends over 14 amino acids. Germline V gene data show CDR1 as LNHDA and CDR2 as SQIVND (reference sequence). V was trimmed by 3 bases and J by 7 bases, leaving 15 bases between them. CDR3 in amino acids: CASSIQGGSSGYTF. Here the CDR3 DNA reads TGTGCCAGTAGTATTCAGGGAGGTTCGAGTGGCTACACCTTC.

The genes are TRBV5-5 and TRBJ2-7; tentative D call: TRBD1 (6 bases). The CDR3 is 14 residues long. Germline-derived CDR1 and CDR2 are SGHKS and YYEKEE (reference sequence). V lost 4 bases and J 7 bases, leaving 18 bases between the germline ends. CDR3 residues: CASSPRYPGDEQYF. DNA for the CDR3: TGTGCCAGCAGCCCTCGTTATCCAGGGGATGAGCAGTACTTC.

The chain recombines TRBV15 with TRBJ1-6; D perhaps matches TRBD1 (6 bases). V gave up 3 bases and J gave up 5 bases, with 20 bases separating them. The germline gives CDR1 LNHNV, CDR2 YYDKDF (reference sequence). The length of the CDR3 is 18 residues. CDR3 nucleotide sequence: TGTGCCACCAGCAGCCCTGGGACACTCGTGGGGAATAATTCACCCCTCCACTTT. Translated, it gives CATSSPGTLVGNNSPLHF.